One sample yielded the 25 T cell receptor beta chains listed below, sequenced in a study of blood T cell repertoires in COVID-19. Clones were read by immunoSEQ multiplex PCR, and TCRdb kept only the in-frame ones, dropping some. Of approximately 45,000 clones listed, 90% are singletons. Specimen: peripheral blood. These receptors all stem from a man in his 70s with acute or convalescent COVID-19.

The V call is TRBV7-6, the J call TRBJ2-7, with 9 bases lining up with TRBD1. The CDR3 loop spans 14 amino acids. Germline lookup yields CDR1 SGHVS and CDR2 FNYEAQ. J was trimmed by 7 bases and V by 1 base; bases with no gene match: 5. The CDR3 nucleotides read TGTGCCAGCAGCTTAGTACAGGGGGCGCAGGAGCAGTACTTC. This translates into CASSLVQGAQEQYF. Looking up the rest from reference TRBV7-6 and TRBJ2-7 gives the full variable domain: GAGVSQSPRYKVTKRGQDVALRCDPISGHVSLYWYRQALGQGPEFLTYFNYEAQQDKSGLPNDRFSAERPEGSISTLTIQRTEQRDSAMYRCASSLVQGAQEQYFGPGTRLTVT.

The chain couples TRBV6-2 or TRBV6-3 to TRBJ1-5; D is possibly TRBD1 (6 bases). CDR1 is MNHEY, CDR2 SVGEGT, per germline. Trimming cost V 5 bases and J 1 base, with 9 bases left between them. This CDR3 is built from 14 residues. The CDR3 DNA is TGTGCCAGCAGTCAAACAGGGAGCAATCAGCCCCAGCATTTT. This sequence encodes CASSQTGSNQPQHF.

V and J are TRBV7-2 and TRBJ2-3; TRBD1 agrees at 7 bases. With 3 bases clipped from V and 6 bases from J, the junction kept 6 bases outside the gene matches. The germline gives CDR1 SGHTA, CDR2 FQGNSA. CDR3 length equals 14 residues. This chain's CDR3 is CASSLDRITDTQYF. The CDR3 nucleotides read TGTGCCAGCAGCTTGGACAGGATAACGGATACGCAGTATTTT.

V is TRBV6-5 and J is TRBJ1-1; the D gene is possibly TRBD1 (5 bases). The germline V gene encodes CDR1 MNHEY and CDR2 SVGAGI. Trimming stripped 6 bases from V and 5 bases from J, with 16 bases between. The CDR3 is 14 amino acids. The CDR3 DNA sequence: TGTGCCAGCAGCCATCGGGGGGGAGAAACTGAAGCTTTCTTT. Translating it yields CASSHRGGETEAFF.

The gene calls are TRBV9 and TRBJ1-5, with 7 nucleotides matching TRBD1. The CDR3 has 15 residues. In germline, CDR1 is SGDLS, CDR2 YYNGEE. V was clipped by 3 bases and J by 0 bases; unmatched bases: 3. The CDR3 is CASSATGNSNQPQHF. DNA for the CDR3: TGTGCCAGCAGCGCGACAGGGAATAGCAATCAGCCCCAGCATTTT.

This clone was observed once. CDR3: CAWSTGDNYGYTF. In DNA, the CDR3 is TGTGCCTGGAGTACAGGGGATAACTATGGCTACACCTTC. V gene TRBV30 combines with J gene TRBJ1-2; 7 bases fit TRBD1. CDR1 is GTSNPN, CDR2 SVGIG, per germline (reference sequence). This CDR3 region has 13 residues. The V segment lost 2 bases and the J segment 1 base; nucleotides outside the gene matches: 1.

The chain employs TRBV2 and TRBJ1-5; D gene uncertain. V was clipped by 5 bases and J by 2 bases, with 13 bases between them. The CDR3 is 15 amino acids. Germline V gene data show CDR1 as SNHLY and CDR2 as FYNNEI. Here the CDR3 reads CASSPGGSRNQPQHF. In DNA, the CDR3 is TGTGCCAGCAGTCCCGGAGGCAGTCGCAATCAGCCCCAGCATTTT.

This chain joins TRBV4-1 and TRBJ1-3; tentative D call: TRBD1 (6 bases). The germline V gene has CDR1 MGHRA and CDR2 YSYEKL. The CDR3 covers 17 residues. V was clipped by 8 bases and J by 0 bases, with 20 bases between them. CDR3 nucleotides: TGCGCCAGCTCCCGGGGGGGGCTCGTAAGCTCTGGAAACACCATATATTTT. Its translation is CASSRGGLVSSGNTIYF.

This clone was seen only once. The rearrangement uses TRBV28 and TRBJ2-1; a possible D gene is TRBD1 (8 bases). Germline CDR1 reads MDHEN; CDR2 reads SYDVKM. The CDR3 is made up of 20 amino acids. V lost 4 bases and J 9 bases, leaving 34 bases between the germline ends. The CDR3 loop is CASSSLQGAEAGVIRFEQFF. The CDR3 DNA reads TGTGCCAGCAGTTCACTCCAGGGGGCAGAGGCGGGGGTCATACGGTTTGAGCAGTTCTTC. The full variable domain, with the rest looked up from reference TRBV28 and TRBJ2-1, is DVKVTQSSRYLVKRTGEKVFLECVQDMDHENMFWYRQDPGLGLRLIYFSYDVKMKEKGDIPEGYSVSREKKERFSLILESASTNQTSMYLCASSSLQGAEAGVIRFEQFFGPGTRLTVL.

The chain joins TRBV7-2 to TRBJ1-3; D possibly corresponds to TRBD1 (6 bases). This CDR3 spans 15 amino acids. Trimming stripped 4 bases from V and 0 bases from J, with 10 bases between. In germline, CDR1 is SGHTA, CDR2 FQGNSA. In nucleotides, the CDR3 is TGTGCCAGCAGCTATTCACAGGGCTCTGGAAACACCATATATTTT. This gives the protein CASSYSQGSGNTIYF.

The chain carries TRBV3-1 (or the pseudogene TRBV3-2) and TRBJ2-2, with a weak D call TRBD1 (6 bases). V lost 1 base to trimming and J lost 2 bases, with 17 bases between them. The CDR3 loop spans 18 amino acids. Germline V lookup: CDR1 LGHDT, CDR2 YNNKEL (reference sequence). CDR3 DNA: TGTGCCAGCAGCCAAGCGCGTTCCGGGACACTCAACACCGGGGAGCTGTTTTTT. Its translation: CASSQARSGTLNTGELFF.

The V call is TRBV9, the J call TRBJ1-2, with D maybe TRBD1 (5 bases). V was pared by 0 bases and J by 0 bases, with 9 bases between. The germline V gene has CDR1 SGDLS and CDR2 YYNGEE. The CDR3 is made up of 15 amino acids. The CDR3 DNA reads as TGTGCCAGCAGCGTAGTAGGGGTCCCTAACTATGGCTACACCTTC. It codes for CASSVVGVPNYGYTF. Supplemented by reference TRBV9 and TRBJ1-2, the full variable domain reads DSGVTQTPKHLITATGQRVTLRCSPRSGDLSVYWYQQSLDQGLQFLIQYYNGEERAKGNILERFSAQQFPDLHSELNLSSLELGDSALYFCASSVVGVPNYGYTFGSGTRLTVV.

This CDR3 reads CASSPGHPEAFF. CDR3 nucleotide sequence: TGTGCCAGCAGCCCAGGACACCCTGAAGCTTTCTTT. J is TRBJ1-1 and V is TRBV6-2 or TRBV6-3, with D tentatively TRBD1 (5 bases). Germline CDR1 and CDR2: MNHEY and SVGEGT. V was clipped by 6 bases and J by 6 bases, with 11 bases between them. This CDR3 spans 12 amino acids.

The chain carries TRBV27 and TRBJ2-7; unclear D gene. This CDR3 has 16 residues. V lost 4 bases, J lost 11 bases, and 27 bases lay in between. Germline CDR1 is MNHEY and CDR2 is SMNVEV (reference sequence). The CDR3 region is CASSSAYEDPLGWEYF. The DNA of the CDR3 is TGTGCCAGCAGTTCAGCTTACGAAGACCCCCTAGGATGGGAGTACTTC.

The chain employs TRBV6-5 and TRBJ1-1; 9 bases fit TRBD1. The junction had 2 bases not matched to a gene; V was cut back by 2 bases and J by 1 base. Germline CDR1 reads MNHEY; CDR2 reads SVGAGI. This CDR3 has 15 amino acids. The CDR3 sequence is CASSYLDRGNTEAFF. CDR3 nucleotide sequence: TGTGCCAGCAGTTACCTGGACAGGGGGAACACTGAAGCTTTCTTT.

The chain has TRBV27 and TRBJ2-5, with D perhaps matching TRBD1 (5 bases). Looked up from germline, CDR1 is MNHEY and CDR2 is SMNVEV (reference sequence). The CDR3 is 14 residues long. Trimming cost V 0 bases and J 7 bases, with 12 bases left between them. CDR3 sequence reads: CASSLSGQKGTQYF. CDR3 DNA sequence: TGTGCCAGCAGTTTATCGGGGCAGAAGGGGACCCAGTACTTC.

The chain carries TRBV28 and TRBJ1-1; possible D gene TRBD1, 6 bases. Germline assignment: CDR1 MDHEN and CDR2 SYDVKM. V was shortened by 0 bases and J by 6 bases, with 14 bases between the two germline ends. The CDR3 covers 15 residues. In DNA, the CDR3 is TGTGCCAGCAGTTTATGGGATCAGGGGAGGGCTGAAGCTTTCTTT. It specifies CASSLWDQGRAEAFF.

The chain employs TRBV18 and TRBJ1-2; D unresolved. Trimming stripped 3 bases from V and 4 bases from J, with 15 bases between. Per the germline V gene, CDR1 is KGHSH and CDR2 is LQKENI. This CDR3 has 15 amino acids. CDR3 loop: CASSPQGGRGYGYTF. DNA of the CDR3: TGTGCCAGCTCACCGCAAGGAGGGCGCGGCTATGGCTACACCTTC.

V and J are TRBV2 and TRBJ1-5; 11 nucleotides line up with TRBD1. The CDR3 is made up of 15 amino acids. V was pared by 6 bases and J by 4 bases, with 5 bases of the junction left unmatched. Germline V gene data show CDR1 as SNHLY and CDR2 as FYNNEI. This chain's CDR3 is CASRARDRGNQPQHF. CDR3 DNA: TGTGCCAGCAGAGCCCGGGACAGGGGGAATCAGCCCCAGCATTTT.

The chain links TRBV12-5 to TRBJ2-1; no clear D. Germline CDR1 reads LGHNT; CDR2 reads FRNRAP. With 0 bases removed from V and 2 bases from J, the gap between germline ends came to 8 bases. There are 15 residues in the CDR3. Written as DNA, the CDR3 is TGTGCTAGTGGTTTGGTATTGAGCCCCTACAATGAGCAGTTCTTC. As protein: CASGLVLSPYNEQFF.

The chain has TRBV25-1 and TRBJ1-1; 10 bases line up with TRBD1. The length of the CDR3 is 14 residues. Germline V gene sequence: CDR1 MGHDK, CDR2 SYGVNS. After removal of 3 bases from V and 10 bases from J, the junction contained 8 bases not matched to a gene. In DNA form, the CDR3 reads TGTGCCAGCAGTGACGGACAGGGGGTATCAGTAGCTTTCTTT. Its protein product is CASSDGQGVSVAFF. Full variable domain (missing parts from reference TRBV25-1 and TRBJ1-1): EADIYQTPRYLVIGTGKKITLECSQTMGHDKMYWYQQDPGMELHLIHYSYGVNSTEKGDLSSESTVSRIRTEHFPLTLESARPSHTSQYLCASSDGQGVSVAFFGQGTRLTVV.

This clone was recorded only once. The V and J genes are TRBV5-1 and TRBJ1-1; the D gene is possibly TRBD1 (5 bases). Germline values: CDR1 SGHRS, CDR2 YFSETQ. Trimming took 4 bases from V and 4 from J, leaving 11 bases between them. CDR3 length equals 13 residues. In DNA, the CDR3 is TGCGCCAGCAGCCCGGACGGGGGCACTGAAGCTTTCTTT. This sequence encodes CASSPDGGTEAFF.

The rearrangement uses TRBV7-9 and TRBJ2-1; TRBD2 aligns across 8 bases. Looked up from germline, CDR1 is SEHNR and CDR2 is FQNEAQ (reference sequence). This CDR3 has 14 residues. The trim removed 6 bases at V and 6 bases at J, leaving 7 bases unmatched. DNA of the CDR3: TGTGCCAGCAGAAATACGGGGGGGTCCAATGAGCAGTTCTTC. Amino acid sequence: CASRNTGGSNEQFF.

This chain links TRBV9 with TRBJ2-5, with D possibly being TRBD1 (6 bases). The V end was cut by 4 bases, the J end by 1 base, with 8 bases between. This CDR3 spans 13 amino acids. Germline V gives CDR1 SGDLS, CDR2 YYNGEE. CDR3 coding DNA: TGTGCCAGCAGCCAGGGGTTCCAAGAGACCCAGTACTTC. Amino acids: CASSQGFQETQYF.

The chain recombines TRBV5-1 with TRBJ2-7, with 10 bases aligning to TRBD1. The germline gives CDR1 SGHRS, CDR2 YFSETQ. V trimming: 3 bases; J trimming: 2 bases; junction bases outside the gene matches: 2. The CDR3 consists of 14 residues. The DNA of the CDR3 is TGCGCCAGCAGCTCCGGGACAGGGGCCTACGAGCAGTACTTC. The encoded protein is CASSSGTGAYEQYF.